One T cell receptor (beta chain) is described in this entry. Assay: immunoSEQ multiplex PCR; the TCRdb copy retains only in-frame clones and omits some. Among a few hundred thousand clones listed, approximately 85% were seen once. The germline V gene encodes CDR1 MDHEN and CDR2 SYDVKM. J was trimmed by 6 bases and V by 10 bases; bases with no gene match: 9. The CDR3 runs to 13 residues. The data originate from a study of blood T cell repertoires in COVID-19. The genes are TRBV28 and TRBJ1-1; the match to TRBD1 covers 9 bases. The sample taken for sequencing was peripheral blood. This receptor was obtained from a human donor with COVID-19, enrolled during active disease. The donor label of this sample is uncertain. In nucleotides, the CDR3 is TGTGCCACCGCGGGGACAGGGTCTGCTGAAGCTTTCTTT. It codes for CATAGTGSAEAFF.